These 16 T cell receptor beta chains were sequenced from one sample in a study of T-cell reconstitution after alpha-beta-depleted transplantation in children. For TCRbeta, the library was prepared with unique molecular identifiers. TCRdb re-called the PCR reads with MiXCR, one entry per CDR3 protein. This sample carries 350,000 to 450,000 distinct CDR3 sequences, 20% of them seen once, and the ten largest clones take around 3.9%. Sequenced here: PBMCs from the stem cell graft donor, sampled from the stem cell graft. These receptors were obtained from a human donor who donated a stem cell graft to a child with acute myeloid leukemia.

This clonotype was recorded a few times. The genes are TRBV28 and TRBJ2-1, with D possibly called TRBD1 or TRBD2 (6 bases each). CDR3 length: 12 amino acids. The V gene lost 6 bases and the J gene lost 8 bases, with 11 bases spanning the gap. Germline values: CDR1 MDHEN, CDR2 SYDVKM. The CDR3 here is CASSRRGDEQFF. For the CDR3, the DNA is TGTGCCAGCAGCCGGAGGGGGGATGAGCAGTTCTTC.

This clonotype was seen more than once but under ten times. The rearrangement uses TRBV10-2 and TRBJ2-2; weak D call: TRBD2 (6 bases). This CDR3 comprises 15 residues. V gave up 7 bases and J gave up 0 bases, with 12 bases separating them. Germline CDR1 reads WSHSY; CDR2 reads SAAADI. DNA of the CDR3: TGCGCCAGCAACGGACGGACTACGAACACCGGGGAGCTGTTTTTT. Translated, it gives CASNGRTTNTGELFF.

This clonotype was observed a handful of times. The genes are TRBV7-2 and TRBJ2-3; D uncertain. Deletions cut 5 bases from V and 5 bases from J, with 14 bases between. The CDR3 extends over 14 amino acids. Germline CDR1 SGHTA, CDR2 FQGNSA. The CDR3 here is CASSPHLQGDTQYF. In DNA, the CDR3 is TGTGCCAGCAGCCCCCACCTCCAAGGAGATACGCAGTATTTT.

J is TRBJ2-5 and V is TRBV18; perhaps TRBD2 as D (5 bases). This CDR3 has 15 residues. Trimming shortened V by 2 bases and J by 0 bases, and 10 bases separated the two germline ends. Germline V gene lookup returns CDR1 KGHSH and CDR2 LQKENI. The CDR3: CASSPSNGDQETQYF. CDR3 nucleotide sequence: TGTGCCAGCTCACCATCAAACGGGGACCAAGAGACCCAGTACTTC.

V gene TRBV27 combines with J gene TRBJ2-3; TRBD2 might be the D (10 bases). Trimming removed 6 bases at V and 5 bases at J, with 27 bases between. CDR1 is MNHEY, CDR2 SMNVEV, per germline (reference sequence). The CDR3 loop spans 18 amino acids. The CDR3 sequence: CASRRQGGAGGRQDTQYF. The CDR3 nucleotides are TGTGCCAGCAGGCGACAGGGGGGAGCGGGAGGGCGTCAAGATACGCAGTATTTT.

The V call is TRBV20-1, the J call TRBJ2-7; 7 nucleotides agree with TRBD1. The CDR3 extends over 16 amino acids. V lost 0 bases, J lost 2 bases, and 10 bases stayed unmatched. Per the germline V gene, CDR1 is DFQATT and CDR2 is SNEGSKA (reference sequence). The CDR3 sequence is CSARDLLTGDPYEQYF. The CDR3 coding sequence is TGCAGTGCTAGAGATCTTTTAACAGGGGATCCCTACGAGCAGTACTTC.

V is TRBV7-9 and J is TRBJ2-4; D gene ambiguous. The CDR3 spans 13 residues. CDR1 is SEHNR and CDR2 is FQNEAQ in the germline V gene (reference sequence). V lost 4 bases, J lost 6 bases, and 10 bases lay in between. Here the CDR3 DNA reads TGTGCCAGCAGCTCGCGACTGGGAAACATTCAGTACTTC. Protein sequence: CASSSRLGNIQYF.

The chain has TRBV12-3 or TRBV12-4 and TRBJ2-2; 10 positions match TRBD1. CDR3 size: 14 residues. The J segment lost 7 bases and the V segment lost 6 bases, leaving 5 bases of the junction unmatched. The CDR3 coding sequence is TGTGCCAGCAGGCAGGGACAGGGGATCGGGGAGCTGTTTTTT. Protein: CASRQGQGIGELFF.

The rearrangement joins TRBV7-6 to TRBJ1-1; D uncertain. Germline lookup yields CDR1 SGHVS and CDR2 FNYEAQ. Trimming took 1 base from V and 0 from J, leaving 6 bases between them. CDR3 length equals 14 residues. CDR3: CASSLDLVNTEAFF. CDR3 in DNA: TGTGCCAGCAGCTTAGACCTCGTGAACACTGAAGCTTTCTTT.

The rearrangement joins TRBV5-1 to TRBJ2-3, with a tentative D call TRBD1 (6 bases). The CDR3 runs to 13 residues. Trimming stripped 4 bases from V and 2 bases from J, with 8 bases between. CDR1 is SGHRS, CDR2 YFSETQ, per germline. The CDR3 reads CASSAGVTDTQYF. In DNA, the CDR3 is TGCGCCAGCAGCGCAGGGGTCACAGATACGCAGTATTTT.

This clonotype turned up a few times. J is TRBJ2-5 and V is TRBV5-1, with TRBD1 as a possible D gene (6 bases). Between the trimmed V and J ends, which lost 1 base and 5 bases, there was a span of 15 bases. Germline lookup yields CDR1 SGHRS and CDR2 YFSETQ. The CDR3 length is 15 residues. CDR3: CASSLSVGGGETQYF. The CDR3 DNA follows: TGCGCCAGCAGCTTGAGCGTAGGGGGTGGCGAGACCCAGTACTTC. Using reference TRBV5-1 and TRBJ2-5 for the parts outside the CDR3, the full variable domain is KAGVTQTPRYLIKTRGQQVTLSCSPISGHRSVSWYQQTPGQGLQFLFEYFSETQRNKGNFPGRFSGRQFSNSRSEMNVSTLELGDSALYLCASSLSVGGGETQYFGPGTRLLVL.

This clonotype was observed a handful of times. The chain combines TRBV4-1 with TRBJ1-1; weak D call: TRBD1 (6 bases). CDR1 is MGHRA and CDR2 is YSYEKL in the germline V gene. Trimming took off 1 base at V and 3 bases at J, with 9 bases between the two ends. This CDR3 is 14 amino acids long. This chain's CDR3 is CASSQGQAYTEAFF. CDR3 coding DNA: TGCGCCAGCAGCCAAGGACAGGCCTACACTGAAGCTTTCTTT.

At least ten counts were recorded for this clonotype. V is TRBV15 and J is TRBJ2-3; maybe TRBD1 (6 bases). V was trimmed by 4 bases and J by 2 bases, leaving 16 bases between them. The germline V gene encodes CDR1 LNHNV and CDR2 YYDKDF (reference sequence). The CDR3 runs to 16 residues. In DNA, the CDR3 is TGTGCCACCAGCAAACAGGGAGTTGGAGTCACAGATACGCAGTATTTT. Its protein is CATSKQGVGVTDTQYF.

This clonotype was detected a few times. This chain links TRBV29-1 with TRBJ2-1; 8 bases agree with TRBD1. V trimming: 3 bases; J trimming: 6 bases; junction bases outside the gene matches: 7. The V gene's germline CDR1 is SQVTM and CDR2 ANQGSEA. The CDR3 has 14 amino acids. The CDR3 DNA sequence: TGCAGCGTTGAGGTGACAGGGGTTAGCAATGAGCAGTTCTTC. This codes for CSVEVTGVSNEQFF.

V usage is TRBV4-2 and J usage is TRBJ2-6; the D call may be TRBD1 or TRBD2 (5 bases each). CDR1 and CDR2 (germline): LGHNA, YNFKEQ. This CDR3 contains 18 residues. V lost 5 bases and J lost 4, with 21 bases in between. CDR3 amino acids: CASSARDLTIPGANVLTF. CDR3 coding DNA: TGTGCCAGCAGCGCCCGGGACCTTACCATCCCCGGGGCCAACGTCCTGACTTTC.

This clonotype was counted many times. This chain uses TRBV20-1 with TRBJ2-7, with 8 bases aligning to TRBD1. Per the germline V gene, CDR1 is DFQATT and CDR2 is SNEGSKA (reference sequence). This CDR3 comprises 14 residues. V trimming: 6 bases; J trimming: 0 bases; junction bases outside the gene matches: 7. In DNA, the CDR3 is TGCAGTGCCCGGGTACAGGGGGGCTCCTACGAGCAGTACTTC. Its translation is CSARVQGGSYEQYF.